Included here is one T cell receptor (beta chain) sequence, with context. This clone was found a few times. The clone's antigen remains unknown. Nothing much larger sits one base from this clone, and base qualities are not available. The time point label for this specimen denotes: week 11, during vaccination. Every vaccine dose consisted of 300 ug of a 20-mer mutant IDH1 peptide in Montanide, administered subcutaneously together with topical imiquimod. Newly diagnosed WHO grade 3 or 4 IDH1-mutant astrocytomas showing loss of nuclear ATRX were present in the donors. The samples were drawn from NOA16, a multicentre, single-arm, open-label phase I trial in Germany that tested a mutant IDH1 peptide vaccine in humans for the first time. The DNeasy Blood and Tissue Kit was used to extract genomic DNA from EDTA blood for TCRB sequencing. These data originate in a study of a mutant IDH1 vaccine in newly diagnosed glioma (dated by TCRdb to 2020 to 2023). As for the study more broadly: Patients were given eight vaccinations, in weeks 1, 3, 5, 7, 11, 15, 19 and 23, which matched visits V03 through V10. Vaccination was initiated 4-6 weeks after radiotherapy alone, or concurrently with temozolomide cycles in the chemotherapy-containing groups. Of the 25 to 35 patients who were treated, about 60% were male and about 40% were female, and the mean age was roughly 40 years. Prior to enrollment, standard therapy consisting of radiotherapy alone, temozolomide alone, or radiochemotherapy with temozolomide had been administered to patients, with the combination being received by most patients. Peripheral blood was drawn at six visits: V03 (baseline), V05, V07, V10, V12 and V13. Longitudinal TCRB deep sequencing was performed for roughly 25 treated patients wherever samples were available for exploratory analyses. Findings and caveats that apply to the study as a whole: PBMC samples for TCRB deep sequencing were selected based on availability. The authors stated that sample limitations prevented analyses of patient blood samples from being reproduced. Pseudoprogression appeared unrelated to alterations in the top peripheral T cell clonotypes detected by TCRB sequencing. Across multiple MHC alleles, vaccine-induced immune responses were seen in nearly 95% of patients.

CDR1 is given as SGDLS and CDR2 as YYNGEE, both from the germline V gene. The CDR3 has 15 amino acids, counting the end cysteine and phenylalanine. Only the CDR3 DNA stays, 45 bases, in frame from base 1. Cut back by 0 bases and 3 bases, the V and J ends lie 12 bases apart. Library preparation employed the immunoSEQ multiplex PCR assay. Rearranged TCR beta chain sequences were amplified with the hsTCRB Kit following the manufacturer's protocol. An Illumina MiSeq was used to sequence the TCRB libraries. Under the source paper's analysis protocol: Demultiplexing, trimming and gene mapping were performed with the kit vendor's proprietary platform. The clones in this table, taken by TCRdb from immuneACCESS, are in-frame only. Not every clone is retained; where verified, under half of the shortfall comes from an unresolved V gene, and the cause of the rest is unknown. Clone size and V and J calls were adopted from that table, with D and trimming inferred from the DNA. The sample table records more than 55,000 clones; about 84% of these occur just once. Roughly 3.6% of the sample belongs to the ten largest clones.

The material sequenced was PBMCs, taken from a glioma patient whose treatment included an IDH1 peptide vaccine. This receptor was obtained from a man aged 25 to 40 with glioma. Recombination linked TRBV9 to TRBJ1-1; a tentative D call is TRBD1 (5 bases match). The nucleotide sequence is TGTGCCAGCAGCGTAGTAGACAGTTGGGACACTGAAGCTTTCTTT. This encodes CASSVVDSWDTEAFF. The full variable domain, with segments outside the CDR3 supplied by the reference TRBV9 and TRBJ1-1 proteins, appears as DSGVTQTPKHLITATGQRVTLRCSPRSGDLSVYWYQQSLDQGLQFLIQYYNGEERAKGNILERFSAQQFPDLHSELNLSSLELGDSALYFCASSVVDSWDTEAFFGQGTRLTVV.